This TCR beta chain is drawn from a study of technical replicates of blood from four donors. Germline CDR1 and CDR2: SEHNR and FQNEAQ (reference sequence). This CDR3 region has 15 residues. V was clipped by 1 base and J by 5 bases; unmatched bases: 1. Assay: immunoSEQ multiplex PCR; the TCRdb copy retains only in-frame clones and omits some. The sample shows fewer than 100,000 clones, approximately 90% of them seen only once. Material: T cells isolated from PBMCs. This clonotype was obtained from a human donor in good health. The J gene is TRBJ2-3, the V gene TRBV7-9; 12 nucleotides agree with TRBD2. This CDR3 is CASSLGLAGVDTQYF. DNA of the CDR3: TGTGCCAGCAGCTTAGGACTAGCGGGAGTAGATACGCAGTATTTT.